The following is a T cell receptor beta chain sequence with its context. The antigen remains undetermined. The record originates from a study of cytomegalovirus exposure and HLA in healthy donors. Findings and limits, study-wide: Among the sequence variants, a highly shared cluster was likely an artifact of sequencing. More clonal expansion characterized HLA-associated TCR beta chains than equally common others in a later analysis.

Each of the donors was a healthy bone marrow donor. PCR primers comprised 60 Vbeta and 13 Jbeta primers. Sequencing was performed with immunoSEQ multiplex PCR; in TCRdb, only in-frame clones are kept and a portion is missing. The sample holds approximately 210,000 clones, around 82% seen once. The sequenced sample consisted of PBMCs. The TCR originated in a man between 18 and 29 years old in good health and CMV-seronegative.

The CDR3: CASRVQGIQETQYF. As DNA, the CDR3 is TGTGCCAGCAGGGTACAGGGGATTCAAGAGACCCAGTACTTC. This chain joins TRBV5-4 and TRBJ2-5; 7 bases fit TRBD1. This CDR3 comprises 14 residues. Per the germline V gene, CDR1 is SGHNT and CDR2 is YYREEE (reference sequence). The trim removed 5 bases at V and 2 bases at J, leaving 6 bases unmatched. The whole variable domain, filled in from reference TRBV5-4 and TRBJ2-5, reads ETGVTQSPTHLIKTRGQQVTLRCSSQSGHNTVSWYQQALGQGPQFIFQYYREEENGRGNFPPRFSGLQFPNYSSELNVNALELDDSALYLCASRVQGIQETQYFGPGTRLLVL.